This T cell receptor beta chain was recovered during a study of T cells in Graves' hyperthyroidism and ophthalmopathy. Amplification of TCR beta CDR3 regions used RNA as the template. HTBI primers were the set used in a first-round RT-PCR of the TCR CDR3. TCRdb analysed the multiplex PCR reads with MiXCR anew, one entry per CDR3 protein. The sample yields about 690,000 distinct CDR3 sequences, 17% seen once. Overall study results and limits: Ophthalmopathy was model-predicted a median about 6.7 months pre-onset.

This clonotype was picked up a small number of times. Its antigen remains unidentified. Calling Graves' hyperthyroidism stable meant ophthalmopathy did not progress within 18 months. The PBMCs were taken from more than 8 ml of fresh peripheral blood. Sequenced input: blood. The sequence was obtained from a man aged 50-59 years with Graves' hyperthyroidism.

CDR3 amino acids: CASTEGRGFYNEQFF. CDR3 sequence (DNA): TGTGCCTCCACCGAGGGCAGGGGTTTCTACAATGAGCAGTTCTTC. J is TRBJ2-1 and V is TRBV30; possible D gene TRBD1, 6 bases. The CDR3 covers 15 residues. Trimming took 7 bases from V and 3 from J, leaving 19 bases between them. The germline V gene encodes CDR1 GTSNPN and CDR2 SVGIG (reference sequence).